The present T cell receptor (beta chain) was sequenced within a study of shared clonotypes between healthy human individuals. The wider study: Three CD4 naive, three CD4 memory, two CD8 naive and one CD8 memory plate were used per donor. Notes on the study in general: Rarefaction gave evidence that sorted-subset sequencing remained incomplete despite large depth. Generation probabilities were higher for clonotypes shared across all four sorted-subset donors than for unshared ones. Among the subsets, naive ones generally showed larger estimated richness than memory ones.

The ends were cut back, 4 bases at V and 4 bases at J, with 17 bases in the middle. The CDR3 runs to 16 residues. A note on this clone: The target antigen is unknown.

Using immunoSEQ multiplex PCR, the repertoire was profiled, and TCRdb retains in-frame clones only, with some absent. The sample lists about 680,000 clones, roughly 78% occurring once. The chain combines TRBV23-1 with TRBJ1-5; D call uncertain. TRBV23-1 is marked as an open reading frame, function uncertain. This clonotype was sampled from a woman aged 30 to 39 in good health. The sequenced material came from memory CD4+ T cells sorted from blood. As to subset: CD45RA-negative fraction. The CDR3 protein is CASSPAPTGFNQPQHF. CDR3 nucleotide sequence: TGCGCCAGCAGTCCAGCGCCCACTGGTTTTAATCAGCCCCAGCATTTT.